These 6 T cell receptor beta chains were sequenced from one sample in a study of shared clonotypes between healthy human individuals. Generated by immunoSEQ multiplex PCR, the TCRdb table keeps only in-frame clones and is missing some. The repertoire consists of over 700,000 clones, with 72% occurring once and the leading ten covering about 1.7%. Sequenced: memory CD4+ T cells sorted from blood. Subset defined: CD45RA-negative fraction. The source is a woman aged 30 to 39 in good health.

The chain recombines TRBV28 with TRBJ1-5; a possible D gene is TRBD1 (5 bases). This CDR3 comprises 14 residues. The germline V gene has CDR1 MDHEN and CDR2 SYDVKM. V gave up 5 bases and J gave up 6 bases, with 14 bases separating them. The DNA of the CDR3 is TGTGCCAGCAGTACCCGGGGCGGACTTCAGCCCCAGCATTTT. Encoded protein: CASSTRGGLQPQHF.

This CDR3 reads CASTKSGDSNQPQHF. CDR3 DNA: TGTGCCAGCACCAAATCAGGGGATAGCAATCAGCCCCAGCATTTT. The chain is built from TRBV6-5 and TRBJ1-5; a possible D gene is TRBD1 (6 bases). This CDR3 has 15 residues. CDR1 is MNHEY, CDR2 SVGAGI, per germline. V lost 7 bases to trimming and J lost 0 bases, with 13 bases between them.

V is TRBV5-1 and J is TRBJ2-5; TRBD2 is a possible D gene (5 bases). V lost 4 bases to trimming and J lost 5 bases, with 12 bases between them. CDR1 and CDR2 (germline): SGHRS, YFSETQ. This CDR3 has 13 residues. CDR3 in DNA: TGCGCCAGCAGCCCGAGGGTGGGGGAGACCCAGTACTTC. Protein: CASSPRVGETQYF.

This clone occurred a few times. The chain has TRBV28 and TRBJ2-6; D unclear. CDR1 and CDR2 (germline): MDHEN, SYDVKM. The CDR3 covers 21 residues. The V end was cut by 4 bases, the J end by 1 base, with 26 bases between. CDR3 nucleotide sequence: TGTGCCAGCAGTTCGCACACCCCTCGGACGTCGGATCCTTCTGGGGCCAACGTCCTGACTTTC. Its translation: CASSSHTPRTSDPSGANVLTF.

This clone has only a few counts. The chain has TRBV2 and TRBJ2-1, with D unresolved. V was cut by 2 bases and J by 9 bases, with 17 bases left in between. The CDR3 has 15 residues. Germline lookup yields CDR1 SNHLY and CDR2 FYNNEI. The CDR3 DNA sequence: TGTGCCAGCAGTGAAACCGTAGGATCTTCGGTTGAGCAGTTCTTC. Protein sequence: CASSETVGSSVEQFF.

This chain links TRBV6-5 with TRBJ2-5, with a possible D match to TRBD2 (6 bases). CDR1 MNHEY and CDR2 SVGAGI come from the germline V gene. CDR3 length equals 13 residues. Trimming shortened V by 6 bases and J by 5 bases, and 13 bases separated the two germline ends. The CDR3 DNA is TGTGCCAGCAGGGGGGGTTCTGGGGAGACCCAGTACTTC. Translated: CASRGGSGETQYF.